This entry features one T cell receptor (beta chain) sequence. Clones were read by immunoSEQ multiplex PCR, and TCRdb kept only the in-frame ones, dropping some. The sample shows 35,000 to 45,000 clones, about 75% of them seen only once. This entry belongs to a study of blood T cell repertoires in COVID-19. This CDR3 spans 15 amino acids. Per the germline V gene, CDR1 is MNHNS and CDR2 is SASEGT. Trimming removed 2 bases at V and 7 bases at J, with 12 bases between. The source material was peripheral blood. The chain has TRBV6-1 and TRBJ1-6; no firm D call. This TCR was recovered from a man between 65 and 85 years old with active or convalescent COVID-19. The CDR3 sequence: CASSEKAGKNSPLHF. The CDR3 DNA is TGTGCCAGCAGTGAAAAGGCGGGAAAGAATTCACCCCTCCACTTT.